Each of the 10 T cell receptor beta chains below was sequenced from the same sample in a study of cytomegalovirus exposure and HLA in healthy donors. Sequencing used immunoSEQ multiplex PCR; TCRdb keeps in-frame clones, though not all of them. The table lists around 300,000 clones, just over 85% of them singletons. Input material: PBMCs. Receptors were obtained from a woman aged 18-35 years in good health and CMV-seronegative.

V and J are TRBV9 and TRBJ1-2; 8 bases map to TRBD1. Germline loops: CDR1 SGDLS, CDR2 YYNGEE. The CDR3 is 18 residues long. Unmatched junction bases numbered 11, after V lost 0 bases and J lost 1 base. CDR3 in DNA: TGTGCCAGCAGCGTAGCTACAACAGGGGGAATTGGTAACTATGGCTACACCTTC. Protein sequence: CASSVATTGGIGNYGYTF.

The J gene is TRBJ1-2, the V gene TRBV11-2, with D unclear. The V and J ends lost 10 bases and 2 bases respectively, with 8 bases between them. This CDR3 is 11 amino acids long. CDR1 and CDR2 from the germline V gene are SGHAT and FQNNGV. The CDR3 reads CATQRNYGYTF. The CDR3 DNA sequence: TGTGCCACCCAGCGGAACTATGGCTACACCTTC.

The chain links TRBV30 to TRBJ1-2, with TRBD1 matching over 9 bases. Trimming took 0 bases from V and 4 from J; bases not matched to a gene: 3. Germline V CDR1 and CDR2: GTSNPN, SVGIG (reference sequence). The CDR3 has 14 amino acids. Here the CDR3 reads CAWSVEDRGYGYTF. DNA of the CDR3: TGTGCCTGGAGTGTAGAGGACAGGGGCTATGGCTACACCTTC.

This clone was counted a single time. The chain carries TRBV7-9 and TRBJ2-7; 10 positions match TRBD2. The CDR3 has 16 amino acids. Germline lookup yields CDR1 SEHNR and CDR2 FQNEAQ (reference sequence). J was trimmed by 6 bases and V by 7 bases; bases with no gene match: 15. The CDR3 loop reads CASTPMFGSGGAEQYF. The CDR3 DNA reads TGTGCCAGCACCCCGATGTTTGGGAGCGGGGGGGCCGAGCAGTACTTC.

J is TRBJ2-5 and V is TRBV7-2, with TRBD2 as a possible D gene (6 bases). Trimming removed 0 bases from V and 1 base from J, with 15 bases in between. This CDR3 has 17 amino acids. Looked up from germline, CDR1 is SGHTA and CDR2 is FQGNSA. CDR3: CASSLAPPGSGQETQYF. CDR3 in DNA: TGTGCCAGCAGCTTAGCCCCCCCGGGTAGCGGCCAAGAGACCCAGTACTTC. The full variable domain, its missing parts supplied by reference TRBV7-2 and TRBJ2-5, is GAGVSQSPSNKVTEKGKDVELRCDPISGHTALYWYRQSLGQGLEFLIYFQGNSAPDKSGLPSDRFSAERTGGSVSTLTIQRTQQEDSAVYLCASSLAPPGSGQETQYFGPGTRLLVL.

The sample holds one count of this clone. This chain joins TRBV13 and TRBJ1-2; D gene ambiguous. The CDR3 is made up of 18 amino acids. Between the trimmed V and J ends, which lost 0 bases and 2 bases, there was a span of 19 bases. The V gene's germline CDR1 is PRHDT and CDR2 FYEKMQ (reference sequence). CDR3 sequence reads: CASSLGPAGSHLNYGYTF. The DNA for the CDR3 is TGTGCCAGCAGCTTAGGCCCAGCAGGCAGCCACTTGAACTATGGCTACACCTTC. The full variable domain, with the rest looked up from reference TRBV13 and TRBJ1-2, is AAGVIQSPRHLIKEKRETATLKCYPIPRHDTVYWYQQGPGQDPQFLISFYEKMQSDKGSIPDRFSAQQFSDYHSELNMSSLELGDSALYFCASSLGPAGSHLNYGYTFGSGTRLTVV.

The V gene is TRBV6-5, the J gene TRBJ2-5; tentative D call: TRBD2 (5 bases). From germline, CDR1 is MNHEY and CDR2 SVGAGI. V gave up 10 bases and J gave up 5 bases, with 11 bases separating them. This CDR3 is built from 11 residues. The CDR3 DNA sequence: TGTGCCACCCGGGCGGGTGAGACCCAGTACTTC. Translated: CATRAGETQYF.

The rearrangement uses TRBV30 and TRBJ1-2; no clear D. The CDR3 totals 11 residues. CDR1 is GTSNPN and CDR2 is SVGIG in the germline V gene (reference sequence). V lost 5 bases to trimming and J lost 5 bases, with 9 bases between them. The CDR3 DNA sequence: TGTGCCTGGGCCGAAACATATGGCTACACCTTC. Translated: CAWAETYGYTF.

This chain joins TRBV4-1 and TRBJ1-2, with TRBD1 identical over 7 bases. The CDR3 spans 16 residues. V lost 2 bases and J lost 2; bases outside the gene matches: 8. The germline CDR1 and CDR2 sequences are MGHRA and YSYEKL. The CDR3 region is CASSQTDDRANYGYTF. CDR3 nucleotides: TGCGCCAGCAGCCAAACCGACGACAGGGCCAACTATGGCTACACCTTC.

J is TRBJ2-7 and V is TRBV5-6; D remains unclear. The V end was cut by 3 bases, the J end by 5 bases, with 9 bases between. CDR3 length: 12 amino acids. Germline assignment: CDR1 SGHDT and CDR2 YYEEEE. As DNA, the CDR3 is TGTGCCAGCAGCTCTTACACCAACGAGCAGTACTTC. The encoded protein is CASSSYTNEQYF.